This T cell receptor beta chain was found in a study of PD-L1 blockade in urothelial cancer. On the study more broadly: Median T cell yield from blood was about 130,000.

The CDR3 is made up of 14 amino acids. Per the germline V gene, CDR1 is SGHAT and CDR2 is FQDESV (reference sequence). Trimming took 2 bases from V and 5 from J; bases not matched to a gene: 5. Into every PCR, synthetic TCR analog templates were spiked. Data came from immunoSEQ multiplex PCR; TCRdb stores just in-frame clones and leaves some out. The sample holds 25,000 to 30,000 clones; over 60% are singletons and the top ten take about 3%. Stated time point: peripheral blood 6 weeks after treatment start. Each patient contributed between 1 and 8 total time points of blood mononuclear cells, pretreatment and during treatment. General study results and limits: Pretreatment clonality of the blood TCR repertoire below the median was predictive of superior survival.

This clone came up a few times. Its antigen is not identified. The chain carries TRBV11-1 and TRBJ2-5; 7 bases agree with TRBD2. This specimen was PBMCs, taken around atezolizumab (anti-PD-L1) treatment. The receptor's source is a man between 65 and 79 years old with urothelial cancer. DNA of the CDR3: TGTGCCAGCAGCTTATCGCCCGGGGGGGAGACCCAGTACTTC. Translated: CASSLSPGGETQYF.